This T cell receptor beta chain is from a study of beta chain features in type 1 diabetes. The isolated RNA, all of it, was reverse transcribed, so expressed TCRB transcripts were what got sequenced. Regulatory, naive and central memory T cell samples averaged about 3.5 million reads. Data came from immunoSEQ multiplex PCR; TCRdb stores just in-frame clones and leaves some out. Of 130,000 to 150,000 clones listed, about 13% were seen once; the top ten hold about 1.3%. Per donor, one heparinised blood draw averaged roughly 110 mL. Notes on the study in general: In all four CD4+ subsets, TCRB CDR3 length was significantly, moderately reduced in type 1 diabetes. Possibly, sequencing cDNA over-represented cells that had high TCR expression levels.

Germline V gene sequence: CDR1 KGHSH, CDR2 LQKENI. V lost 5 bases to trimming and J lost 0 bases; unmatched junction nucleotides: 3. The CDR3 length is 15 residues. Points on this clone: What it binds is unknown.

This sequence was found in a man between 18 and 35 years old with type 1 diabetes. Input material: central memory CD4+ T cells from blood. V is TRBV18 and J is TRBJ2-3; 9 nucleotides match TRBD1. The CDR3 sequence: CASSEGQGSTDTQYF. CDR3 nucleotides: TGTGCCAGCTCAGAGGGACAGGGCAGCACAGATACGCAGTATTTT.